These T cell receptor beta chains were read from a single sample in a study of PD-1 blockade in mismatch repair-deficient tumors. Profiled with immunoSEQ multiplex PCR; TCRdb holds only in-frame clones, not every one. The sample yields about 79,000 clones, around 80% seen once. Material: peripheral blood, obtained 44 weeks after starting pembrolizumab. Receptor source: an adult with mismatch repair-deficient cancer. Each CDR3 is given with its conserved first and last residue. The D gene is left open where the match is weak. Only some rows state a clone size, as once, few, many or a class for expanded clones.

clone size | J gene | V gene | D gene | CDR3 protein | CDR3 DNA
- | TRBJ1-1 | TRBV29-1 | - | CSVVLQGGIGTEAFF | TGCAGCGTTGTGTTACAGGGAGGAATTGGCACTGAAGCTTTCTTT
- | TRBJ2-1 | TRBV7-6 | - | CASSPPTAYNEQFF | TGTGCCAGCAGCCCCCCCACTGCCTACAATGAGCAGTTCTTC
- | TRBJ2-7 | TRBV2 | - | CANPGQQHEQYF | TGTGCCAACCCCGGACAGCAGCACGAGCAGTACTTC
- | TRBJ2-1 | TRBV19 | TRBD1 | CASSTDRGGQGQFF | TGTGCCAGTAGTACGGACAGGGGAGGGCAGGGGCAGTTCTTC
- | TRBJ1-1 | TRBV2 | - | CASSRTQQGTSGAFF | TGTGCCAGCAGTCGCACCCAACAGGGCACCTCGGGAGCTTTCTTT
- | TRBJ2-7 | TRBV4-1 | TRBD2 | CASSLSGTSADYEQYF | TGCGCCAGCAGCCTTTCCGGGACTAGCGCCGATTACGAGCAGTACTTC
- | TRBJ2-7 | TRBV30 | TRBD2 | CACPGLAEYEQYF | TGTGCCTGCCCGGGGCTAGCGGAATACGAGCAGTACTTC
many | TRBJ1-1 | TRBV10-3 | TRBD1 | CATGTGDTNTEAFF | TGTGCCACCGGGACAGGTGATACAAACACTGAAGCTTTCTTT
- | TRBJ2-5 | TRBV18 | TRBD1 | CASSPWDRARETQYF | TGTGCCAGCTCACCTTGGGACAGGGCCCGGGAGACCCAGTACTTC
few | TRBJ1-1 | TRBV7-3 | - | CASSPTGKTEAFF | TGTGCCAGCAGCCCAACAGGGAAGACTGAAGCTTTCTTT
- | TRBJ2-7 | TRBV10-3 | - | CAISGGATAYEQYF | TGTGCCATCAGTGGGGGCGCGACAGCCTACGAGCAGTACTTC
- | TRBJ2-1 | TRBV5-1 | TRBD1 | CASSLEGQAYNEQFF | TGCGCCAGCAGCTTGGAGGGACAGGCTTATAATGAGCAGTTCTTC
- | TRBJ2-6 | TRBV4-1 | - | CASSQFGVSGANVLTF | TGCGCCAGCAGCCAATTTGGGGTCTCTGGGGCCAACGTCCTGACTTTC
- | TRBJ1-1 | TRBV27 | - | CASSLSGLGTEAFF | TGTGCCAGCAGTTTGTCAGGGTTGGGCACTGAAGCTTTCTTT
- | TRBJ2-3 | TRBV4-2 | - | CASSQEGRGETDTQYF | TGTGCCAGCAGCCAAGAAGGGCGGGGTGAAACAGATACGCAGTATTTT
- | TRBJ1-5 | TRBV4-1 | TRBD1 | CASSQGTGSNQPQHF | TGCGCCAGCAGCCAAGGGACAGGGAGCAATCAGCCCCAGCATTTT
- | TRBJ2-1 | TRBV19 | TRBD2 | CASSIESRGRYYNEQFF | TGTGCCAGTAGTATAGAATCCCGCGGGAGGTATTACAATGAGCAGTTCTTC
once | TRBJ2-5 | TRBV10-2 | TRBD2 | CASKRLAGPTLTETQYF | TGCGCCAGCAAACGGCTAGCGGGACCCACCCTGACAGAGACCCAGTACTTC
- | TRBJ2-7 | TRBV18 | - | CASSPAAGFGQYF | TGTGCCAGCTCACCCGCCGCAGGATTCGGGCAGTACTTC
- | TRBJ1-1 | TRBV10-3 | TRBD1 | CASTDRGMNTEAFF | TGTGCCTCCACTGACAGGGGGATGAACACTGAAGCTTTCTTT
- | TRBJ2-1 | TRBV30 | - | CAWTTANEQFF | TGTGCCTGGACTACAGCCAATGAGCAGTTCTTC
- | TRBJ1-1 | TRBV19 | - | CASSPTGNTEAFF | TGTGCCAGTAGCCCGACAGGGAACACTGAAGCTTTCTTT
- | TRBJ1-1 | TRBV11-3 | TRBD1 | CASSLVQGVQAEAFF | TGTGCCAGCAGCTTAGTCCAGGGGGTTCAAGCTGAAGCTTTCTTT
- | TRBJ2-7 | TRBV29-1 | TRBD2 | CSVGGEGYEQYF | TGCAGCGTTGGGGGGGAGGGCTACGAGCAGTACTTC
- | TRBJ1-2 | TRBV7-9 | - | CASSLGQTYGYTF | TGTGCCAGCAGCTTAGGACAGACCTATGGCTACACCTTC
- | TRBJ2-1 | TRBV9 | TRBD2 | CASSVETSGNNEQFF | TGTGCCAGCAGCGTAGAGACTAGCGGGAACAATGAGCAGTTCTTC